This T cell receptor (beta chain) was captured in a study of blood T cell repertoires in COVID-19. The overall study: From the United States, Italy and Spain came samples of acute and convalescent COVID-19.

Data came from immunoSEQ multiplex PCR; TCRdb stores just in-frame clones and leaves some out. The data show a few hundred thousand clones, roughly 84% seen once. Per the germline V gene, CDR1 is MGHRA and CDR2 is YSYEKL. The CDR3 runs to 15 residues. The V and J ends lost 4 bases and 4 bases, in that order; junction bases with no gene match: 5. This TCR came from a woman aged 18-29 years who had been exposed to COVID-19. The chain links TRBV4-1 to TRBJ1-5; TRBD1 matches at 9 bases. Sequencing input: PBMCs or T cells enriched from blood (not recorded which). CDR3 amino acids: CASSPGTGLNQPQHF. For the CDR3, the DNA is TGCGCCAGCAGCCCGGGGACAGGGCTAAATCAGCCCCAGCATTTT.